Each of the 21 T cell receptor beta chains below was sequenced from the same sample in a study of blood T cells in healthy people across ages. With a J-beta primer mix and a sample-barcoded 5' primer, a second PCR ran about 6 to 11 cycles. TCRdb called the 5' RACE reads again in MiXCR, with one record for every CDR3 protein. The sample carries almost 550,000 distinct CDR3 sequences, 24% recorded once. In addition, the sample was reused for a study of T cells of mothers and their children.

Sequenced: blood. The receptors originated from a boy aged 10-17 years in good health.

This clonotype was counted between two and nine times. V and J are TRBV5-1 and TRBJ2-3; 16 bases map to TRBD2. The junction had 6 bases not matched to a gene; V was cut back by 4 bases and J by 1 base. This CDR3 has 18 residues. Per germline, CDR1 SGHRS and CDR2 YFSETQ. The CDR3, as DNA: TGCGCCAGCAGCCCGGGACTAGCGGGGGGGCTACGCACAGATACGCAGTATTTT. Protein sequence: CASSPGLAGGLRTDTQYF.

The chain recombines TRBV6-5 with TRBJ1-3; weak D call: TRBD1 (5 bases). Trimming stripped 3 bases from V and 6 bases from J, with 30 bases between. The V gene's germline CDR1 is MNHEY and CDR2 SVGAGI. The CDR3 length is 20 residues. The CDR3 DNA reads TGTGCCAGCAGTTATCTGGCCCGGCAGGGACCGTTGACAGTTGAAAACACCATATATTTT. It translates to CASSYLARQGPLTVENTIYF.

A few counts support this clonotype. The chain joins TRBV7-3 to TRBJ2-1, with TRBD2 matching 15 bases. The germline gives CDR1 SGHTA, CDR2 FQGTGA. V shed 2 bases and J 10 bases; nucleotides not matched to a gene: 12. This CDR3 has 18 residues. CDR3 sequence (DNA): TGTGCCAGCAGCTTAGCGGTTGGACTAGCGGGAGGGGAAGGGGAGCAGTTCTTC. Amino acids: CASSLAVGLAGGEGEQFF.

This clonotype was seen a few times. This chain links TRBV20-1 with TRBJ1-5; tentatively, D is TRBD1 (5 bases). V was shortened by 2 bases and J by 0 bases, with 8 bases between the two germline ends. This CDR3 spans 14 amino acids. The germline V gene encodes CDR1 DFQATT and CDR2 SNEGSKA (reference sequence). CDR3 nucleotide sequence: TGCAGTGCTAGACAGGACATTAGCAATCAGCCCCAGCATTTT. As protein: CSARQDISNQPQHF.

The rearrangement links TRBV6-5 to TRBJ2-1, with 8 bases identical to TRBD1. Matching the DNA end better, TRBJ2-7 makes the J call doubtful. The germline gives CDR1 MNHEY, CDR2 SVGAGI. The CDR3 covers 15 residues. Here the CDR3 reads CASIPAGTGYYEQYF. Here the CDR3 DNA reads TGTGCCAGCATTCCCGCCGGGACAGGCTACTACGAGCAGTACTTC.

The chain is built from TRBV20-1 and TRBJ2-5; 8 positions match TRBD1. Gene TRBJ2-7 matches the end of the DNA better, so the J call may be wrong. Germline CDR1 and CDR2: DFQATT and SNEGSKA (reference sequence). The CDR3 consists of 15 residues. The CDR3 DNA follows: TGCAGTGCTAACCGACTACAGGGGGACGTCTACGAGCAGTACTTC. As protein: CSANRLQGDVYEQYF.

This clonotype was seen a few times. This chain connects TRBV7-8 to TRBJ1-5; 7 nucleotides line up with TRBD1. This CDR3 spans 15 amino acids. V gave up 5 bases and J gave up 1 base; unmatched junction bases: 5. Germline CDR1 SGHVS, CDR2 FQNEAQ. Written as DNA, the CDR3 is TGTGCCAGCAGCGGTGGACAGGTCAGCAATCAGCCCCAGCATTTT. Encoded protein: CASSGGQVSNQPQHF.

The rearrangement links TRBV28 to TRBJ2-5; D is possibly TRBD1 (5 bases). This CDR3 is built from 14 residues. Germline-derived CDR1 and CDR2 are MDHEN and SYDVKM. Trimming removed 1 base from V and 2 bases from J, with 8 bases in between. This CDR3 is CASSLYQGQETQYF. In DNA form, the CDR3 reads TGTGCCAGCAGTTTATACCAGGGACAAGAGACCCAGTACTTC.

This clonotype was observed a handful of times. Here the CDR3 reads CASSVVSGISDTQYF. DNA for the CDR3: TGTGCCAGCAGCGTAGTTAGCGGGATCTCAGATACGCAGTATTTT. The rearrangement uses TRBV9 and TRBJ2-3, with TRBD2 matching over 8 bases. With V trimmed by 0 bases and J by 4 bases, 4 bases remained unmatched. Per germline, CDR1 SGDLS and CDR2 YYNGEE. This CDR3 contains 15 residues.

The CDR3 DNA sequence: TGTGCCAGCAGTTACTTCGGCGGGAGTGACAATGAGCAGTTCTTC. Its protein product is CASSYFGGSDNEQFF. The chain is built from TRBV6-2 or TRBV6-3 and TRBJ2-1; 7 bases are a match to TRBD2. V lost 1 base and J lost 5; bases outside the gene matches: 5. Germline V gene sequence: CDR1 MNHEY, CDR2 SVGEGT. This CDR3 contains 15 residues.

This clonotype has only a few counts. A read error may produce the germline difference seen at one junction end. This chain connects TRBV5-1 to TRBJ2-5; D possibly matches TRBD1 or TRBD2 (5 bases each). Germline CDR1 SGHRS, CDR2 YFSETQ. The CDR3 spans 14 residues. CDR3 DNA: TGCGCCAGCAGCGTGGGACCGACGAAAGAGACCCAGTGCTTC. It encodes CASSVGPTKETQCF.

This clonotype was counted many times. The chain carries TRBV6-6 and TRBJ2-5; 8 nucleotides line up with TRBD2. The J call may be incorrect, as the DNA end agrees better with TRBJ2-7. The CDR3 is 14 residues long. Germline V CDR1 and CDR2: MNHNY, SVGAGI (reference sequence). This CDR3 is CASEPSGRKYEQYF. As DNA, the CDR3 is TGTGCCAGCGAACCTAGCGGGCGGAAGTACGAGCAGTACTTC.

V and J are TRBV20-1 and TRBJ1-2, with D unclear. There are 12 residues in the CDR3. The germline V gene encodes CDR1 DFQATT and CDR2 SNEGSKA (reference sequence). With 3 bases removed from V and 5 bases from J, the gap between germline ends came to 10 bases. CDR3 amino acids: CSASIGMYGYTF. CDR3 nucleotide sequence: TGCAGTGCTAGTATAGGAATGTATGGCTACACCTTC.

The CDR3 DNA reads as TGTGCCAGCAGCGTAGGCGGAGACACCGGGGAGCTGTTTTTT. It is translated as CASSVGGDTGELFF. The gene calls are TRBV9 and TRBJ2-2; D is undetermined. The germline gives CDR1 SGDLS, CDR2 YYNGEE. The CDR3 is 14 residues long. Trimming stripped 0 bases from V and 3 bases from J, with 6 bases between.

This clonotype was counted a few times. This CDR3 is CSARDPKGNEAFF. CDR3 nucleotide sequence: TGCAGTGCTAGAGATCCTAAAGGGAATGAAGCTTTCTTT. V usage is TRBV20-1 and J usage is TRBJ1-1, with D uncertain. Trimming took off 0 bases at V and 7 bases at J, with 12 bases between the two ends. The CDR3 runs 13 residues. Germline V CDR1 and CDR2: DFQATT, SNEGSKA (reference sequence).

The rearrangement joins TRBV13 to TRBJ2-5, with 12 bases matching TRBD2. Per the germline V gene, CDR1 is PRHDT and CDR2 is FYEKMQ (reference sequence). V lost 5 bases and J lost 3; bases outside the gene matches: 7. The CDR3 extends over 16 amino acids. CDR3 bases: TGTGCCAGCAGCCCGAGACTAGCGGGAGAGAAAGAGACCCAGTACTTC. Its translation: CASSPRLAGEKETQYF.

This clonotype was detected a few times. The chain recombines TRBV5-8 with TRBJ2-5; TRBD2 matches at 12 bases. Germline V CDR1 and CDR2: SGHTS, YDEGEE. V lost 4 bases and J lost 4; bases outside the gene matches: 2. The CDR3 totals 14 residues. Written as DNA, the CDR3 is TGTGCCAGCAGCGCGACTAGCGGGGGAGAGACCCAGTACTTC. It specifies CASSATSGGETQYF. Looking up the rest from reference TRBV5-8 and TRBJ2-5 gives the full variable domain: EAGVTQSPTHLIKTRGQQATLRCSPISGHTSVYWYQQALGLGLQFLLWYDEGEERNRGNFPPRFSGRQFPNYSSELNVNALELEDSALYLCASSATSGGETQYFGPGTRLLVL.

In this sample, this clonotype turned up a few times. This chain joins TRBV7-2 and TRBJ2-2; 11 bases fit TRBD2. The V gene end was trimmed by 9 bases and the J gene end by 9 bases; junction bases not matched to a gene: 9. CDR1 is SGHTA, CDR2 FQGNSA, per germline. CDR3 length equals 14 residues. The CDR3 reads CASGTSGSSRELFF. CDR3 bases: TGTGCCAGTGGGACTAGCGGAAGCAGCAGGGAGCTGTTTTTT.

This clonotype has just a few counts. The chain recombines TRBV7-2 with TRBJ2-1; TRBD1 matches 7 bases. V was clipped by 4 bases and J by 4 bases; unmatched bases: 7. The CDR3 runs 15 residues. Germline V CDR1 and CDR2: SGHTA, FQGNSA. CDR3 amino acids: CASSSRQGRYNEQFF. The CDR3 nucleotides read TGTGCCAGCAGCTCCAGACAGGGTCGGTACAATGAGCAGTTCTTC.

The chain has TRBV6-5 and TRBJ1-5; 8 positions agree with TRBD1. V was clipped by 8 bases and J by 5 bases; unmatched bases: 5. The V gene's germline CDR1 is MNHEY and CDR2 SVGAGI. This CDR3 is 13 amino acids long. The CDR3 spells CASGYRGDQPQHF. The CDR3 nucleotides read TGTGCCAGCGGCTACAGGGGGGATCAGCCCCAGCATTTT.

This clonotype turned up a few times. The gene calls are TRBV2 and TRBJ2-7, with 9 bases matching TRBD1. Germline CDR1 reads SNHLY; CDR2 reads FYNNEI. V lost 0 bases, J lost 1 base, and 4 bases stayed unmatched. The CDR3 is 16 amino acids. In DNA form, the CDR3 reads TGTGCCAGCAGTGAAGCTGTGGACAGGGGATCCTACGAGCAGTACTTC. Amino acids: CASSEAVDRGSYEQYF.